This TCR beta chain was documented in a study of vaccination and CD4 T cells after COVID-19. As for the study in general: There were six male and four female convalescents, and two of them were Hispanic.

Sequenced with the Oncomine TCR Beta short-read assay was DNA taken from cultured CD4+ T cells. TCRdb itself ran the PCR reads through MiXCR, one entry per CDR3 protein. The table lists some 5,400 distinct CDR3 sequences, about 45% of them singletons. Remarks on this clonotype: Antigen specificity is unknown.

Noted treatment: approximately 10-day PBMC culture with coronavirus spike peptide pools or control peptides (ViraFEST assay). The CDR3 loop spans 16 amino acids. Trimming pared 0 bases from V and 3 bases from J, leaving 14 bases between. Germline lookup yields CDR1 SGHNT and CDR2 YYREEE (reference sequence). The V call is TRBV5-4, the J call TRBJ2-3; a weak D match, TRBD2 (6 bases). The sequencing sample was made of CD4+ T cells from blood, cultured in vitro. This receptor was identified in a human donor who had recovered from COVID-19. In DNA, the CDR3 is TGTGCCAGCAGCTTGGCCCCCCTGGGGGGTACAGATACGCAGTATTTT. Translating gives CASSLAPLGGTDTQYF.